The 28 T cell receptor beta chains in this list originate from one sample, sequenced in a study of cytomegalovirus exposure and HLA in healthy donors. Use of 60 Vbeta and 13 Jbeta primers characterized the PCR. Profiled with immunoSEQ multiplex PCR; TCRdb holds only in-frame clones, not every one. The sample has approximately 110,000 clones, 60% to 85% seen once. Sequences were obtained from PBMCs. The origin of the receptors is a female donor in good health and CMV-seropositive.

The rearrangement uses TRBV9 and TRBJ2-1; D remains unclear. There are 16 residues in the CDR3. Germline V gene data show CDR1 as SGDLS and CDR2 as YYNGEE. V lost 1 base and J lost 9, with 20 bases in between. The CDR3 DNA reads as TGTGCCAGCAGCGTATCTGATCCAATGGTCCGAGGTGAGCAGTTCTTC. It encodes CASSVSDPMVRGEQFF.

This chain links TRBV19 with TRBJ2-3; 8 nucleotides align to TRBD1. Losses at the gene ends were 5 bases for V and 2 bases for J; bases not matched to a gene: 12. CDR1 and CDR2 from the germline V gene are LNHDA and SQIVND (reference sequence). The CDR3 is 17 residues long. The CDR3 nucleotides read TGTGCCAGTAGTGCCTCCGGGACAGGAAGACACACAGATACGCAGTATTTT. This codes for CASSASGTGRHTDTQYF.

This clone was picked up one time. This rearrangement joins TRBV30 to TRBJ1-6; 9 bases align to TRBD1. This CDR3 region has 13 residues. Germline trimming cut 5 bases from V and 9 bases from J; bases unmatched to any gene: 5. Germline V gene lookup returns CDR1 GTSNPN and CDR2 SVGIG (reference sequence). The CDR3 loop is CAWSGTGTSPLHF. The CDR3 DNA reads TGTGCCTGGTCCGGGACAGGGACTTCACCCCTCCACTTT.

V usage is TRBV15 and J usage is TRBJ2-5; 9 bases map to TRBD2. Unmatched junction bases numbered 7, after V lost 1 base and J lost 1 base. Germline assignment: CDR1 LNHNV and CDR2 YYDKDF (reference sequence). This CDR3 spans 17 amino acids. The CDR3 sequence: CATSRVGSGGLQETQYF. The DNA of the CDR3 is TGTGCCACCAGCAGAGTAGGTAGCGGGGGACTCCAAGAGACCCAGTACTTC. The full variable domain, in which reference TRBV15 and TRBJ2-5 provide the parts outside the CDR3, is DAMVIQNPRYQVTQFGKPVTLSCSQTLNHNVMYWYQQKSSQAPKLLFHYYDKDFNNEADTPDNFQSRRPNTSFCFLDIRSPGLGDTAMYLCATSRVGSGGLQETQYFGPGTRLLVL.

This clone was observed a handful of times. The CDR3 coding sequence is TGTGCCAGCAGGGAAAGGGACATGAACACTGAAGCTTTCTTT. It specifies CASRERDMNTEAFF. This chain links TRBV9 with TRBJ1-1, with TRBD1 as a possible D gene (6 bases). There are 14 residues in the CDR3. From germline, CDR1 is SGDLS and CDR2 YYNGEE. The V end lost 5 bases, the J end lost 0 bases, and 11 bases lay between the germline ends. Full variable domain (missing parts from reference TRBV9 and TRBJ1-1): DSGVTQTPKHLITATGQRVTLRCSPRSGDLSVYWYQQSLDQGLQFLIQYYNGEERAKGNILERFSAQQFPDLHSELNLSSLELGDSALYFCASRERDMNTEAFFGQGTRLTVV.

This clone was counted between two and nine times. This rearrangement joins TRBV27 to TRBJ2-1, with 9 positions matching TRBD2. Germline values: CDR1 MNHEY, CDR2 SMNVEV (reference sequence). V dropped 3 bases and J dropped 5; count of bases not matched to a gene: 5. The CDR3 runs to 15 residues. This chain's CDR3 is CASSFSGGSHNEQFF. The CDR3 DNA sequence: TGTGCCAGCAGTTTCAGCGGGGGGTCTCACAATGAGCAGTTCTTC.

This clone was picked up a small number of times. The CDR3 sequence: CASSIRGVDGYTF. CDR3 coding DNA: TGTGCCAGCAGCATCAGGGGGGTTGATGGCTACACCTTC. The V gene is TRBV11-1, the J gene TRBJ1-2, with TRBD1 matching 7 bases. V lost 5 bases and J lost 6; bases outside the gene matches: 6. CDR1 is SGHAT and CDR2 is FQDESV in the germline V gene (reference sequence). CDR3 size: 13 residues.

The chain employs TRBV9 and TRBJ2-6; a weak D match, TRBD1 (7 bases). Germline loops: CDR1 SGDLS, CDR2 YYNGEE. Trimming took off 4 bases at V and 4 bases at J, with 21 bases between the two ends. The CDR3 covers 18 residues. The CDR3 region has the DNA TGTGCCAGCAGCCCGACCCAGGGGGGTGTGAAAGGGGCCAACGTCCTGACTTTC. It encodes CASSPTQGGVKGANVLTF. Complete variable domain (other parts from reference TRBV9 and TRBJ2-6): DSGVTQTPKHLITATGQRVTLRCSPRSGDLSVYWYQQSLDQGLQFLIQYYNGEERAKGNILERFSAQQFPDLHSELNLSSLELGDSALYFCASSPTQGGVKGANVLTFGAGSRLTVL.

The V call is TRBV28, the J call TRBJ1-5; no definite D call. Germline values: CDR1 MDHEN, CDR2 SYDVKM. Trimming left V 4 bases short and J 6 bases short, with 19 bases between. This CDR3 region has 16 residues. CDR3 bases: TGTGCCAGCAGTTCTGCCTCTCCGGGTGTCGGTCAGCCCCAGCATTTT. Residues: CASSSASPGVGQPQHF.

Regarding this clone: At one end, the junction sequence differs from germline, possibly due to a read error. The chain employs TRBV5-6 and TRBJ1-2, with TRBD1 matching over 12 bases. The CDR3 is 16 amino acids. Germline V CDR1 and CDR2: SGHDT, YYEEEE. CDR3 in DNA: TGTGCCAGCAGCCTAAGGGACAGGGGGCGCAACTACGGCTACACCTTC. As protein: CASSLRDRGRNYGYTF.

The gene calls are TRBV5-1 and TRBJ2-5, with 9 nucleotides matching TRBD1. The J call may be in error: the DNA end matches TRBJ2-7 better. The CDR3 extends over 16 amino acids. Germline lookup yields CDR1 SGHRS and CDR2 YFSETQ. This chain's CDR3 is CASSLAPGTGFNEQYF. CDR3 bases: TGCGCCAGCAGCTTGGCCCCTGGGACAGGGTTCAACGAGCAGTACTTC.

This chain joins TRBV4-1 and TRBJ2-5, with D possibly being TRBD2 (7 bases). This CDR3 comprises 18 residues. Germline V CDR1 and CDR2: MGHRA, YSYEKL. The V and J ends lost 3 bases and 7 bases respectively, with 27 bases between them. The CDR3 DNA reads as TGCGCCAGCAGCCAGGGGGGGGCGGGGGTTAGTGGGAATCGGACCCAGTACTTC. This sequence encodes CASSQGGAGVSGNRTQYF.

The chain recombines TRBV1 with TRBJ2-7; the D call in the table, TRBD2, was not verified against the DNA. TRBV1 is shown as a pseudogene. The CDR3 is 14 residues long. The CDR3 spells CTSRVLAEDYEQYF. DNA of the CDR3: TGCACCAGCCGCGTCCTAGCGGAGGATTACGAGCAGTACTTC.

The chain couples TRBV2 to TRBJ2-5; 10 bases align to TRBD2. The germline gives CDR1 SNHLY, CDR2 FYNNEI. V lost 7 bases to trimming and J lost 2 bases; unmatched junction nucleotides: 4. The CDR3 is 14 residues long. DNA for the CDR3: TGTGCCAGCAAAGGACTAGCGGTACAAGAGACCCAGTACTTC. Its protein is CASKGLAVQETQYF.

The chain couples TRBV5-1 to TRBJ2-7, with 10 positions matching TRBD2. CDR1 and CDR2 from the germline V gene are SGHRS and YFSETQ. Trimming removed 4 bases from V and 1 base from J; junction bases left unmatched: 5. This CDR3 region has 15 residues. The CDR3 nucleotides are TGCGCCAGCAGCCCCGGGACTAGCGAGTCCTACGAGCAGTACTTC. Translation gives CASSPGTSESYEQYF.

The chain is built from TRBV4-1 and TRBJ2-5; D is unclear. Between the trimmed V and J ends, which lost 2 bases and 5 bases, there was a span of 12 bases. The CDR3 has 14 residues. Germline V gene data show CDR1 as MGHRA and CDR2 as YSYEKL. The CDR3 loop is CASSQRVGLETQYF. The CDR3 nucleotides read TGCGCCAGCAGCCAACGGGTAGGTCTCGAGACCCAGTACTTC.

The J gene is TRBJ2-5, the V gene TRBV5-8, with 8 bases matching TRBD1. V was pared by 3 bases and J by 3 bases, with 4 bases of the junction left unmatched. The CDR3 is 14 residues long. CDR1 and CDR2 from the germline V gene are SGHTS and YDEGEE. Here the CDR3 DNA reads TGTGCCAGCAGCTGGGGGGACAGGAAAGAGACCCAGTACTTC. This sequence encodes CASSWGDRKETQYF.

The chain has TRBV7-2 and TRBJ1-1; D is uncertain. V lost 5 bases, J lost 7 bases, and 14 bases lay in between. The V gene's germline CDR1 is SGHTA and CDR2 FQGNSA. CDR3 length: 13 amino acids. The CDR3 region is CASSPSLSREAFF. The CDR3 DNA sequence: TGTGCCAGCAGCCCCTCGTTGAGTCGTGAAGCTTTCTTT.

J is TRBJ1-2 and V is TRBV9; 7 bases map to TRBD1. This CDR3 comprises 16 residues. V was clipped by 0 bases and J by 2 bases; unmatched bases: 7. Germline values: CDR1 SGDLS, CDR2 YYNGEE. The CDR3 DNA reads TGTGCCAGCAGCGTAGACCTGACAGGGCAAAACTATGGCTACACCTTC. This gives the protein CASSVDLTGQNYGYTF.

The chain uses TRBV6-5 and TRBJ1-2; no reliable D call. The CDR3 is 12 amino acids. Germline CDR1 reads MNHEY; CDR2 reads SVGAGI. The V gene lost 7 bases and the J gene lost 8 bases, with 14 bases spanning the gap. The CDR3: CASINPRSGYTF. DNA of the CDR3: TGTGCCAGCATCAACCCCAGATCCGGCTACACCTTC.

V and J are TRBV11-1 and TRBJ2-3, with 7 bases that match TRBD1. Germline CDR1 SGHAT, CDR2 FQDESV (reference sequence). The CDR3 totals 14 residues. V shed 1 base and J 6 bases; nucleotides not matched to a gene: 4. CDR3 in amino acids: CASSLDRGMDTQYF. CDR3 DNA: TGTGCCAGCAGCTTAGACAGGGGAATGGATACGCAGTATTTT.

The V and J genes are TRBV7-8 and TRBJ1-4; D not resolved. Germline values: CDR1 SGHVS, CDR2 FQNEAQ. This CDR3 has 16 amino acids. Trimming left V 5 bases short and J 7 bases short, with 20 bases between. In DNA, the CDR3 is TGTGCCAGCAGCCCTAGCCCCCAACCACGCGGTGAAAAACTGTTTTTT. Translating gives CASSPSPQPRGEKLFF. Looking up the rest from reference TRBV7-8 and TRBJ1-4 gives the full variable domain: GAGVSQSPRYKVAKRGQDVALRCDPISGHVSLFWYQQALGQGPEFLTYFQNEAQLDKSGLPSDRFFAERPEGSVSTLKIQRTQQEDSAVYLCASSPSPQPRGEKLFFGSGTQLSVL.

V and J are TRBV9 and TRBJ1-2; D is possibly TRBD1 (6 bases). The germline gives CDR1 SGDLS, CDR2 YYNGEE. The length of the CDR3 is 19 residues. V was cut by 0 bases and J by 4 bases, with 25 bases left in between. CDR3 in amino acids: CASSVGLRTVDNSGYGYTF. The CDR3 nucleotides read TGTGCCAGCAGCGTAGGGTTGCGGACAGTGGATAATTCCGGCTATGGCTACACCTTC.

The chain links TRBV18 to TRBJ2-3; 7 nucleotides line up with TRBD2. The V gene's germline CDR1 is KGHSH and CDR2 LQKENI. CDR3 size: 15 residues. The V and J ends lost 3 bases and 4 bases, in that order; junction bases with no gene match: 7. CDR3 amino acids: CASSPRGVSADTQYF. CDR3 DNA: TGTGCCAGCTCACCTCGGGGGGTATCAGCAGATACGCAGTATTTT.

The rearrangement uses TRBV6-9 and TRBJ2-3, with D possibly being TRBD2 (6 bases). Per the germline V gene, CDR1 is MNHGY and CDR2 is SVAAGI. CDR3 size: 15 residues. The V end lost 5 bases, the J end lost 1 base, and 13 bases lay between the germline ends. As DNA, the CDR3 is TGTGCCAGCAGTGCCACGGGACTTCGCACAGATACGCAGTATTTT. This codes for CASSATGLRTDTQYF.

The CDR3 nucleotides read TGTGCCAGCAGCTTGGATAAAACAGGGTTTCTCTCCTACGAGCAGTACTTC. Residues: CASSLDKTGFLSYEQYF. The chain is built from TRBV5-8 and TRBJ2-7, with D maybe TRBD1 (6 bases). Trimming left V 0 bases short and J 0 bases short, with 16 bases between. The CDR3 contains 17 residues. The V gene's germline CDR1 is SGHTS and CDR2 YDEGEE.

The rearrangement joins TRBV27 to TRBJ2-1, with D tentatively TRBD2 (6 bases). V lost 6 bases to trimming and J lost 4 bases, with 13 bases between them. Per the germline V gene, CDR1 is MNHEY and CDR2 is SMNVEV (reference sequence). CDR3 length equals 14 residues. This CDR3 is CASRRPGVYNEQFF. The CDR3, as DNA: TGTGCCAGCAGGAGGCCGGGAGTGTACAATGAGCAGTTCTTC.

The chain is built from TRBV6-5 and TRBJ2-7; possible D gene TRBD2, 5 bases. The CDR3 is 11 amino acids. V lost 8 bases to trimming and J lost 4 bases, with 9 bases between them. Germline lookup yields CDR1 MNHEY and CDR2 SVGAGI. CDR3 nucleotides: TGTGCCAGCCGCACGGGGTACGAGCAGTACTTC. It translates to CASRTGYEQYF.